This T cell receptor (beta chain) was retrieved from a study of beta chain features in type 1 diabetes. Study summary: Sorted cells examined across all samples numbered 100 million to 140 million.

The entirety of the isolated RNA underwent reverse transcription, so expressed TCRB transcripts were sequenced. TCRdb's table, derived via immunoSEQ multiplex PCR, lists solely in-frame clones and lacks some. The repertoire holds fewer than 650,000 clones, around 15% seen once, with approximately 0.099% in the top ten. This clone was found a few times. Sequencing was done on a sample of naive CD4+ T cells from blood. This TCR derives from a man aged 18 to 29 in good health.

CDR3 protein: CASSRRQGHYGYTF. The CDR3 DNA sequence: TGTGCCAGCAGCAGAAGACAGGGGCACTATGGCTACACCTTC. V and J are TRBV7-9 and TRBJ1-2, with TRBD1 matching 8 bases. Trimming removed 5 bases from V and 3 bases from J; junction bases left unmatched: 5. The CDR3 extends over 14 amino acids. The germline V gene encodes CDR1 SEHNR and CDR2 FQNEAQ (reference sequence).